The clone carrying this T cell receptor (beta chain) was observed a handful of times. The antigen is unknown. The sample originates from a study of blood T cells in healthy people across ages. Study-wide results and caveats: In the absence of known donor CMV status, changes in expanded clonotypes were possibly confounded. Per million T cells, the diversity of TCR beta decreased roughly linearly as age advanced.

The amount of total RNA extracted per sample was at least 5 micrograms. It was with a sample-barcoded 5' primer and a J-beta primer mix that a second PCR of roughly 7 to 12 cycles was run. TCRdb fed the 5' RACE reads into MiXCR, producing one record per CDR3 protein. This sample has over 600,000 distinct CDR3 sequences, with about 42% found just once. What was sequenced was blood. This TCR was sampled from a man older than 75 in good health.

This CDR3 reads CASSYLATEGETQYF. As DNA, the CDR3 is TGTGCCAGCAGTTACTTGGCGACCGAGGGAGAGACCCAGTACTTC. V usage is TRBV6-5 and J usage is TRBJ2-5, with D possibly TRBD2 on 5 matching bases. The V and J ends lost 1 base and 4 bases respectively, with 13 bases between them. The CDR3 runs 15 residues. Per the germline V gene, CDR1 is MNHEY and CDR2 is SVGAGI.